A single sample is the source of the 20 T cell receptor beta chains below, sequenced in a study of regulatory T cells in long-lasting Graves disease. As for time point: newly diagnosed GD, antithyroid drugs for less than 3 months. With RNA extracted from PBMCs as input, the TCR library was made. Construction of the TCR beta libraries employed iRepertoire HTBI primers in conjunction with Arm-PCR of CDR3 regions. Each CDR3 protein gets one entry after TCRdb re-called the multiplex PCR reads with MiXCR. The sample records 400,000 to 550,000 distinct CDR3 sequences, under 15% being singletons. This same sample was also taken into another study, of T cells in Graves' hyperthyroidism and ophthalmopathy.

The source was peripheral blood mononuclear cells (PBMCs), collected at new diagnosis, from a patient treated with antithyroid drugs. The receptors were gathered from a young woman with Graves disease.

This clonotype was seen a handful of times. The chain carries TRBV10-1 and TRBJ2-1, with 16 bases fitting TRBD2. Trimming removed 2 bases from V and 2 bases from J; junction bases left unmatched: 12. CDR1 and CDR2 (germline): WNHNN, SYGVQD (reference sequence). CDR3 length: 21 residues. The CDR3 spells CASSEATVGLAGGPAYNEQFF. The CDR3 nucleotides read TGCGCCAGCAGTGAGGCGACGGTGGGACTAGCGGGAGGGCCCGCCTACAATGAGCAGTTCTTC.

This clonotype was observed at least ten times. The chain is built from TRBV12-3 or TRBV12-4 and TRBJ2-3, with 11 bases matching TRBD2. The CDR3 runs 17 residues. Trimming removed 7 bases from V and 3 bases from J; junction bases left unmatched: 12. Written as DNA, the CDR3 is TGTGCCAGCACTCCGGGCCCCGGGACTAGCGGAACAGATACGCAGTATTTT. Protein product: CASTPGPGTSGTDTQYF.

This clonotype was seen ten or more times. The chain joins TRBV7-3 to TRBJ1-1; 9 bases are a match to TRBD1. CDR3 length: 14 amino acids. CDR1 and CDR2 from the germline V gene are SGHTA and FQGTGA. V lost 5 bases, J lost 1 base, and 2 bases stayed unmatched. The CDR3 loop reads CASSPGQGNTEAFF. CDR3 bases: TGTGCCAGCAGCCCGGGACAGGGGAACACTGAAGCTTTCTTT.

This clonotype was observed a handful of times. V and J are TRBV5-6 and TRBJ1-2, with a tentative D call TRBD1 (5 bases). Trimming took off 2 bases at V and 5 bases at J, with 16 bases between the two ends. The V gene's germline CDR1 is SGHDT and CDR2 YYEEEE. The CDR3 has 15 residues. CDR3: CASSFGLGVPYGYTF. CDR3 DNA: TGTGCCAGCAGCTTCGGACTAGGGGTACCGTATGGCTACACCTTC.

V gene TRBV11-2 combines with J gene TRBJ1-4, with 9 bases identical to TRBD1. Per the germline V gene, CDR1 is SGHAT and CDR2 is FQNNGV. V shed 4 bases, J shed 6 bases, and the junction held 3 bases outside the gene matches. This CDR3 has 14 residues. The CDR3 protein is CASSWRTGDEKLFF. Written as DNA, the CDR3 is TGTGCCAGCAGCTGGCGGACAGGGGATGAAAAACTGTTTTTT. Supplemented by reference TRBV11-2 and TRBJ1-4, the full variable domain reads EAGVAQSPRYKIIEKRQSVAFWCNPISGHATLYWYQQILGQGPKLLIQFQNNGVVDDSQLPKDRFSAERLKGVDSTLKIQPAKLEDSAVYLCASSWRTGDEKLFFGSGTQLSVL.

This clonotype was counted ten times or more. The chain recombines TRBV3-1 with TRBJ2-7; D may be TRBD1 (6 bases). V was pared by 0 bases and J by 0 bases, with 12 bases between. This CDR3 spans 16 amino acids. In germline, CDR1 is LGHDT, CDR2 YNNKEL (reference sequence). The CDR3 region is CASSQDLGTLSYEQYF. CDR3 DNA: TGTGCCAGCAGCCAAGATCTTGGGACACTCTCCTACGAGCAGTACTTC.

This clonotype was observed a few times. The rearrangement uses TRBV9 and TRBJ2-3; D is undetermined. The CDR3 extends over 16 amino acids. Germline V gives CDR1 SGDLS, CDR2 YYNGEE. Trimming cost V 0 bases and J 1 base, with 12 bases left between them. Here the CDR3 reads CASSVGTNGGTDTQYF. The CDR3 DNA reads TGTGCCAGCAGCGTAGGGACCAATGGGGGCACAGATACGCAGTATTTT.

The CDR3 region has the DNA TGTGCCAGTAGTAGTTCTTTCTACAATGAGCAGTTCTTC. Protein: CASSSSFYNEQFF. J is TRBJ2-1 and V is TRBV19, with D hard to call. Germline V CDR1 and CDR2: LNHDA, SQIVND (reference sequence). Trimming removed 4 bases from V and 3 bases from J, with 7 bases in between. The CDR3 spans 13 residues. The full variable domain, with the rest looked up from reference TRBV19 and TRBJ2-1, is DGGITQSPKYLFRKEGQNVTLSCEQNLNHDAMYWYRQDPGQGLRLIYYSQIVNDFQKGDIAEGYSVSREKKESFPLTVTSAQKNPTAFYLCASSSSFYNEQFFGPGTRLTVL.

This clonotype was recorded many times. The chain combines TRBV19 with TRBJ2-1, with a tentative D call TRBD1 (6 bases). V shed 4 bases and J shed 10 bases, with 8 bases lying between them. The CDR3 is 11 amino acids. Germline-derived CDR1 and CDR2 are LNHDA and SQIVND (reference sequence). The CDR3 reads CASSTGQEQFF. The CDR3 region has the DNA TGTGCCAGTAGTACCGGACAGGAGCAGTTCTTC.

The rearrangement links TRBV5-6 to TRBJ2-6; D gene uncertain. V was shortened by 0 bases and J by 0 bases, with 7 bases between the two germline ends. Germline loops: CDR1 SGHDT, CDR2 YYEEEE. CDR3 length equals 16 residues. The DNA for the CDR3 is TGTGCCAGCAGCTTGGATGTCTCCTCTGGGGCCAACGTCCTGACTTTC. Protein sequence: CASSLDVSSGANVLTF. The full variable domain, completed using reference TRBV5-6 and TRBJ2-6, is DAGVTQSPTHLIKTRGQQVTLRCSPKSGHDTVSWYQQALGQGPQFIFQYYEEEERQRGNFPDRFSGHQFPNYSSELNVNALLLGDSALYLCASSLDVSSGANVLTFGAGSRLTVL.

In this sample, this clonotype turned up many times. The chain uses TRBV12-3 or TRBV12-4 and TRBJ1-2; perhaps TRBD1 as D (6 bases). The CDR3 totals 12 residues. The germline V and J ends were trimmed by 5 bases and 5 bases, with 9 bases remaining between them. The CDR3 DNA reads as TGTGCCAGCAGTATCGGACAGTATGGCTACACCTTC. It translates to CASSIGQYGYTF.

At least ten counts were recorded for this clonotype. The chain combines TRBV14 with TRBJ2-7; 7 bases fit TRBD1. Germline V gene lookup returns CDR1 SGHDN and CDR2 FVKESK. This CDR3 contains 15 residues. After removal of 6 bases from V and 5 bases from J, the junction contained 13 bases not matched to a gene. CDR3 loop: CASRYYRGPLDEQYF. The CDR3, as DNA: TGTGCCAGCAGATACTACAGGGGTCCTTTGGACGAGCAGTACTTC.

This clonotype was counted ten times or more. The gene calls are TRBV18 and TRBJ1-1; D is perhaps TRBD1 (5 bases). The CDR3 length is 16 residues. Germline V CDR1 and CDR2: KGHSH, LQKENI. The germline V and J ends were trimmed by 4 bases and 0 bases, with 15 bases remaining between them. The DNA of the CDR3 is TGTGCCAGCTCACGGGTAGGTGGGGGGATGAACACTGAAGCTTTCTTT. Translation: CASSRVGGGMNTEAFF.

This sequence joins TRBV6-1 and TRBJ1-4; D call uncertain. Germline V CDR1 and CDR2: MNHNS, SASEGT. Trimming pared 8 bases from V and 0 bases from J, leaving 10 bases between. The CDR3 length is 14 residues. In DNA, the CDR3 is TGTGCCAGCGGGAACGGTGCAACTAATGAAAAACTGTTTTTT. Translating it yields CASGNGATNEKLFF.

This clonotype was seen repeatedly, ten times or more. The chain recombines TRBV30 with TRBJ1-5; 8 bases agree with TRBD1. V lost 5 bases, J lost 4 bases, and 7 bases stayed unmatched. Germline CDR1 GTSNPN, CDR2 SVGIG (reference sequence). The CDR3 spans 14 residues. The CDR3 nucleotides read TGTGCCTGGGAGTCGACAGGGGCGAATCAGCCCCAGCATTTT. It is translated as CAWESTGANQPQHF.

This clonotype was counted only a few times. The genes are TRBV14 and TRBJ1-1; D call uncertain. This CDR3 is 15 amino acids long. Trimming removed 4 bases at V and 1 base at J, with 13 bases between. Germline V lookup: CDR1 SGHDN, CDR2 FVKESK. CDR3 coding DNA: TGTGCCAGCAGCCCTAGAGATTTGGGGAACACTGAAGCTTTCTTT. Translated: CASSPRDLGNTEAFF.

This clonotype appeared many times. V and J are TRBV27 and TRBJ2-1, with D perhaps being TRBD1 or TRBD2 (6 bases each). Trimming pared 8 bases from V and 6 bases from J, leaving 17 bases between. Germline assignment: CDR1 MNHEY and CDR2 SMNVEV (reference sequence). The CDR3 loop spans 14 amino acids. The CDR3: CASGLRGAGNEQFF. The CDR3 DNA follows: TGTGCCAGCGGGTTGAGGGGGGCTGGCAATGAGCAGTTCTTC.

The table lists this clonotype with many counts. The V call is TRBV14, the J call TRBJ1-1; no clear D. CDR1 is SGHDN and CDR2 is FVKESK in the germline V gene. With 0 bases removed from V and 4 bases from J, the gap between germline ends came to 15 bases. This CDR3 is 16 amino acids long. The CDR3 DNA sequence: TGTGCCAGCAGCCAAGATATTAGCACTTGGGGCACTGAAGCTTTCTTT. Amino acids: CASSQDISTWGTEAFF.

This clonotype was counted only a few times. The V gene is TRBV25-1, the J gene TRBJ1-4; perhaps TRBD1 as D (6 bases). CDR1 MGHDK and CDR2 SYGVNS come from the germline V gene. CDR3 size: 15 residues. V lost 1 base and J 4 bases, leaving 10 bases between the germline ends. This CDR3 is CASSESGQINEKLFF. For the CDR3, the DNA is TGTGCCAGCAGTGAATCTGGACAGATTAATGAAAAACTGTTTTTT.

The chain uses TRBV7-2 and TRBJ2-3; D may be TRBD1 (5 bases). Trimming cost V 4 bases and J 14 bases, with 16 bases left between them. Germline assignment: CDR1 SGHTA and CDR2 FQGNSA. CDR3 length: 12 amino acids. CDR3 DNA: TGTGCCAGCAGCTCCGATAGGGGAATCCCGTATTTT. It encodes CASSSDRGIPYF.